This TCR beta chain was observed in a study of blood T cells in healthy people across ages. A sample-barcoded 5' primer and a J-beta primer mix were used in a second PCR of roughly 6 to 12 cycles. All cDNA molecules were each tagged by a template-switch adaptor with 12 random nucleotides. Each CDR3 protein gets one entry after TCRdb re-called the 5' RACE reads with MiXCR. The sample holds 1.5 million to 2 million distinct CDR3 sequences; about 50% are singletons and the top ten take 2.1%. The table lists this clonotype with a few counts. The antigen is unknown. General study results and limits: The recorded TCR beta diversity per million T cells decreased in a roughly linear manner with age.

At least 7 million PBMCs were isolated per sample. Extraction yielded at least 5 micrograms of total RNA per sample. Sequenced: blood. This sequence was found in a woman between 40 and 55 years old in good health.

The DNA for the CDR3 is TGCAGCGTTGTGTCCGGAGCGGGGATAGCCTACAATGAGCAGTTCTTC. Residues: CSVVSGAGIAYNEQFF. The chain joins TRBV29-1 to TRBJ2-1; 7 positions agree with TRBD2. This CDR3 spans 16 amino acids. The junction had 11 bases not matched to a gene; V was cut back by 4 bases and J by 2 bases. The germline V gene encodes CDR1 SQVTM and CDR2 ANQGSEA.